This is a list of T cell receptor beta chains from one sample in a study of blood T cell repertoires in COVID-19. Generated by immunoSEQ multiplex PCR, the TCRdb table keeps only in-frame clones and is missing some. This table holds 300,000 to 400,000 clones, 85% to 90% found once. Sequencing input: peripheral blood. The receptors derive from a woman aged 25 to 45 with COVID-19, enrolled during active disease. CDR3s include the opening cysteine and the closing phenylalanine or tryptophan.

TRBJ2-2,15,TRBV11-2,CASSPRASPGGELFF
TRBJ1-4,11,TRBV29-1,CSARTGEKLFF
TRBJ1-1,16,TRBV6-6,CASSYLGGGGGAEAFF
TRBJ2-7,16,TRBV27,CASSPYTGPRTYEQYF
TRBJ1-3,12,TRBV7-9,CASNSPGNTIYF
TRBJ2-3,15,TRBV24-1,CATSEGVGGADTQYF
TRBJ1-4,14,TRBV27,CASTRTGQAEKLFF
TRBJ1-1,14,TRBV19,CASSIMVANTEAFF
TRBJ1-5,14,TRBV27,CASSLSGVNQPQHF
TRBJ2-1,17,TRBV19,CASSMTASGTSYNEQFF
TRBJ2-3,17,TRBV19,CASSIDRQGPHTDTQYF
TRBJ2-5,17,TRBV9,CASSEGPQTSVEETQYF